Reported below is one TCR beta chain. Categorization into cohorts depended on clinical history that participants reported. These data originate in a study of blood T cell repertoires in COVID-19. Per the germline V gene, CDR1 is KGHSH and CDR2 is LQKENI. The ends lost 8 bases at V and 2 bases at J; junction bases unmatched: 4. This CDR3 contains 13 residues. Sequencing was performed with immunoSEQ multiplex PCR; in TCRdb, only in-frame clones are kept and a portion is missing. This sample has hundreds of thousands of clones, with approximately 83% found just once. The source of this sequence is a man aged 25-45 years who had recovered from COVID-19. V gene TRBV18 combines with J gene TRBJ2-3; 7 nucleotides match TRBD2. The specimen sequenced was PBMCs or T cells enriched from blood (not recorded which). The CDR3 coding sequence is TGTGCCAGCGCGGGGGAACTCACAGATACGCAGTATTTT. Protein sequence: CASAGELTDTQYF.